A selection of T cell receptor beta chains follows, all from one sample in a study of T cells in Graves' hyperthyroidism and ophthalmopathy. Each CDR3 protein is one row after TCRdb ran MiXCR on the multiplex PCR reads. Of about 280,000 distinct CDR3 sequences in the sample, less than 30% were seen once. The sequenced material came from blood. Receptors originate from a middle-aged man with Graves' hyperthyroidism that later progressed to Graves' ophthalmopathy. The CDR3 runs from the conserved cysteine through the conserved F or W. The D gene is left open where the match is weak. Size is stated for part of the rows, as once, few or many counts, or as a class when the clone is expanded.

D gene	clone size	V gene	J gene	CDR3 protein	CDR3 DNA
-	many	TRBV30	TRBJ1-2	CAWSATPGGSTYGYTF	TGTGCCTGGAGTGCGACTCCCGGGGGCTCGACCTATGGCTACACCTTC
TRBD2	many	TRBV18	TRBJ2-5	CASSPGGRVQETQYF	TGTGCCAGCTCACCAGGAGGGAGGGTCCAAGAGACCCAGTACTTC
TRBD2	many	TRBV6-1	TRBJ2-2	CASRQAGGLTGELFF	TGTGCCAGCAGGCAAGCGGGAGGCCTCACCGGGGAGCTGTTTTTT
TRBD1	-	TRBV6-2/TRBV6-3	TRBJ2-5	CASSYLGSRQGQTQYF	TGTGCCAGCAGTTACTTGGGGTCTAGACAGGGGCAGACCCAGTACTTC
-	-	TRBV6-1	TRBJ1-1	CASRRDLNTEAFF	TGTGCCAGCAGAAGGGACCTGAACACTGAAGCTTTCTTT
-	-	TRBV28	TRBJ1-1	CASRTLYTEAFF	TGTGCCAGCAGAACGCTCTACACTGAAGCTTTCTTT
-	few	TRBV5-1	TRBJ2-7	CASSFHTGEQYF	TGCGCCAGCAGCTTCCACACGGGCGAGCAGTACTTC
-	-	TRBV13	TRBJ2-5	CASSLGQEKETQYF	TGTGCCAGCAGCTTAGGCCAAGAGAAAGAGACCCAGTACTTC
-	many	TRBV12-3/TRBV12-4	TRBJ2-7	CASSAGYGEQYF	TGTGCCAGCAGTGCAGGGTACGGCGAGCAGTACTTC
TRBD1	many	TRBV28	TRBJ1-2	CAADSGQGVNGYTF	TGTGCCGCCGACAGTGGACAGGGGGTTAATGGCTACACCTTC
-	many	TRBV29-1	TRBJ2-5	CSVGGFSQETQYF	TGCAGCGTTGGGGGGTTCAGCCAAGAGACCCAGTACTTC
-	many	TRBV16	TRBJ1-6	CASSQYTGSTPLHF	TGTGCCAGCAGCCAATACACAGGCTCTACACCCCTCCACTTT
TRBD2	-	TRBV13	TRBJ2-5	CASSRDTRQTSGRGQETQYF	TGTGCCAGCAGCCGCGACACGAGGCAGACTAGCGGGAGAGGTCAAGAGACCCAGTACTTC
-	many	TRBV29-1	TRBJ1-1	CSVEDPTGLTEAFF	TGCAGCGTTGAAGACCCCACAGGCCTGACTGAAGCTTTCTTT
-	many	TRBV24-1	TRBJ2-5	CATSDLDSPNPETQYF	TGTGCCACCAGTGATTTGGACTCCCCGAATCCAGAGACCCAGTACTTC
TRBD1	-	TRBV7-2	TRBJ1-5	CASSYGTVSNQPQHF	TGTGCCAGCAGCTATGGGACAGTTAGCAATCAGCCCCAGCATTTT
-	many	TRBV5-1	TRBJ2-2	CASSPEVEVGELFF	TGCGCCAGCAGCCCAGAGGTTGAAGTCGGGGAGCTGTTTTTT
-	many	TRBV20-1	TRBJ2-7	CSAHQAIRREGEQYF	TGCAGTGCCCATCAGGCCATTCGGCGGGAAGGCGAGCAGTACTTC
-	-	TRBV6-4	TRBJ1-1	CASSTGRGAFF	TGTGCCAGCAGTACCGGGCGGGGGGCTTTCTTT
TRBD2	-	TRBV20-1	TRBJ2-5	CSARRTGLDETQYF	TGCAGTGCTAGACGAACAGGACTAGACGAGACCCAGTACTTC
TRBD1	-	TRBV5-1	TRBJ2-5	CASSLQGAPMIFEETQYF	TGCGCCAGCAGCTTACAGGGGGCCCCCATGATTTTTGAAGAGACCCAGTACTTC
-	many	TRBV11-1	TRBJ2-7	CASSVLTGTIPWEQYF	TGTGCCAGCAGCGTCCTCACCGGGACCATCCCTTGGGAGCAGTACTTC
-	-	TRBV3-1	TRBJ1-1	CAIRASNTEAFF	TGTGCCATCCGGGCCTCGAACACTGAAGCTTTCTTT
TRBD2	many	TRBV6-5	TRBJ2-7	CASSYVPGLAEHYEQYF	TGTGCCAGCAGTTACGTTCCGGGACTAGCGGAACACTACGAGCAGTACTTC
TRBD1	many	TRBV10-3	TRBJ1-2	CAISAPSGGGYTF	TGTGCCATCAGTGCTCCTTCAGGGGGTGGCTACACCTTC
-	many	TRBV11-1	TRBJ1-1	CASSLRPMNTEAFF	TGTGCCAGCAGCCTCCGGCCCATGAACACTGAAGCTTTCTTT
TRBD1	many	TRBV27	TRBJ1-2	CASSLTGFNYGYTF	TGTGCCAGCAGTTTGACAGGGTTCAACTATGGCTACACCTTC
-	-	TRBV28	TRBJ1-1	CASNPRITNTEAFF	TGTGCCAGCAACCCACGGATTACGAACACTGAAGCTTTCTTT
-	many	TRBV6-1	TRBJ1-6	CASSQKSTGTNSPLHF	TGTGCCAGCAGCCAAAAGTCGACGGGGACTAATTCACCCCTCCACTTT
-	-	TRBV28	TRBJ2-4	CASSSSSGSQNIQYF	TGTGCCAGCAGTTCTTCTTCTGGTAGCCAAAACATTCAGTACTTC
-	many	TRBV12-3/TRBV12-4	TRBJ1-3	CASSFPGNTIYF	TGTGCCAGCAGTTTTCCGGGGAACACCATATATTTT
-	many	TRBV27	TRBJ2-7	CASRPPRDEGSYEQYF	TGTGCCAGCAGACCCCCCCGGGACGAGGGGTCCTACGAGCAGTACTTC
-	-	TRBV11-1	TRBJ1-1	CASSPRAGLMNTEAFF	TGTGCCAGCAGCCCTCGGGCAGGCCTCATGAACACTGAAGCTTTCTTT
-	-	TRBV27	TRBJ2-5	CASRLRFLDETQYF	TGTGCCAGCAGGTTGAGGTTTTTAGACGAGACCCAGTACTTC
-	many	TRBV12-5	TRBJ2-7	CASGPASDSYEQYF	TGTGCTAGTGGCCCTGCATCCGATTCCTACGAGCAGTACTTC
-	many	TRBV28	TRBJ1-1	CASTPPRGWRSPNTEAFF	TGTGCCAGCACCCCCCCCAGGGGTTGGAGGTCTCCGAACACTGAAGCTTTCTTT
-	-	TRBV12-3/TRBV12-4	TRBJ1-2	CASSPETAGGYTF	TGTGCCAGCAGCCCTGAGACGGCCGGGGGCTACACCTTC
TRBD2	many	TRBV10-2	TRBJ2-2	CASRKGLAGSNTGELFF	TGCGCCAGCAGGAAAGGACTAGCGGGATCGAACACCGGGGAGCTGTTTTTT
TRBD1	many	TRBV6-4	TRBJ1-2	CASSATGANYGYTF	TGTGCCAGCAGTGCGACAGGGGCAAACTATGGCTACACCTTC
-	many	TRBV12-3/TRBV12-4	TRBJ1-3	CASRDGRSSGNTIYF	TGTGCCAGCAGAGACGGACGGAGCTCTGGAAACACCATATATTTT
-	many	TRBV12-3/TRBV12-4	TRBJ1-2	CASSPGTFYTF	TGTGCCAGCAGTCCGGGGACTTTCTACACCTTC
-	many	TRBV6-5	TRBJ1-3	CASSQSFLTGVSGNTIYF	TGTGCCAGCAGCCAATCCTTTCTGACAGGCGTCTCTGGAAACACCATATATTTT
TRBD1	many	TRBV27	TRBJ2-7	CASRALGQGAYEQYF	TGTGCCAGCAGGGCCCTGGGACAGGGGGCTTACGAGCAGTACTTC
TRBD1	-	TRBV28	TRBJ1-2	CALRDSSNYGYTF	TGTGCCCTCCGGGACAGCTCTAACTATGGCTACACCTTC
-	many	TRBV7-2	TRBJ2-2	CASSLARWTVNTGELFF	TGTGCCAGCAGCTTAGCGCGTTGGACGGTGAACACCGGGGAGCTGTTTTTT
TRBD1	many	TRBV3-1	TRBJ1-2	CASSQGQGGYGYTF	TGTGCCAGCAGCCAAGGACAGGGCGGCTATGGCTACACCTTC
-	-	TRBV12-3/TRBV12-4	TRBJ1-1	CASSFLTIAEAFF	TGTGCCAGCAGTTTTTTGACAATCGCTGAAGCTTTCTTT
-	many	TRBV30	TRBJ1-3	CAWSVNRGNTIYF	TGTGCCTGGAGTGTAAATCGGGGAAACACCATATATTTT
TRBD1	many	TRBV4-1	TRBJ1-2	CASSLGQGTFGYTF	TGCGCCAGCAGCCTGGGACAGGGGACGTTTGGCTACACCTTC
TRBD1	many	TRBV6-5	TRBJ1-3	CASSYCRDRDSGNTIYF	TGTGCCAGCAGTTATTGCCGGGACAGGGACTCTGGAAACACCATATATTTT